This record concerns one T cell receptor beta chain sequence. Trimming took 5 bases from V and 5 from J, leaving 7 bases between them. This CDR3 region has 11 residues. Germline V CDR1 and CDR2: MDHEN, SYDVKM. The data stem from a study of cytomegalovirus exposure and HLA in healthy donors. Unrecorded immune exposure was likely among donors, who were nominally healthy when sampled. The study ran its PCR with 60 Vbeta and 13 Jbeta primers. The assay was immunoSEQ multiplex PCR, and TCRdb's table has in-frame clones only and misses some. The sample totals 87,000 or so clones. The sequencing sample was made of PBMCs. The rearrangement links TRBV28 to TRBJ2-7, with D hard to call. This clonotype was sampled from a man aged 50 to 60 in good health and CMV-seropositive. CDR3 in amino acids: CASSERDEQYF. CDR3 nucleotide sequence: TGTGCCAGCAGTGAAAGAGACGAGCAGTACTTC.